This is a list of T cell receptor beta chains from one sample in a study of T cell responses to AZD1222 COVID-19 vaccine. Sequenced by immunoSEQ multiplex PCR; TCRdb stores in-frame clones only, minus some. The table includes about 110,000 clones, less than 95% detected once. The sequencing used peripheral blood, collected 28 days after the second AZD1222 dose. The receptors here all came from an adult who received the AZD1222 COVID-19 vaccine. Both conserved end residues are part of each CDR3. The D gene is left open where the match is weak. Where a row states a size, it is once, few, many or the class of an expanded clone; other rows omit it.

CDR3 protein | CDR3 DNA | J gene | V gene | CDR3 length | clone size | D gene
CASTQGGSYEQYF | TGTGCCAGCACCCAAGGGGGGAGTTACGAGCAGTACTTC | TRBJ2-7 | TRBV27 | 13 | . | .
CASSYGGTGSSPLHF | TGTGCCAGCAGTTACGGAGGGACAGGGAGTTCACCCCTCCACTTT | TRBJ1-6 | TRBV6-2/TRBV6-3 | 15 | . | TRBD1
CASSKGRWAPAFF | TGTGCCAGCAGCAAAGGACGGTGGGCTCCGGCTTTCTTT | TRBJ1-1 | TRBV6-4 | 13 | . | .
CASSPKNRDLYGELFF | TGTGCCAGCAGCCCTAAGAACAGGGATTTATACGGGGAGCTGTTTTTT | TRBJ2-2 | TRBV3-1/TRBV3-2 | 16 | . | .
CASSRTRLQSSYEQYF | TGTGCCAGTAGTAGAACCAGACTGCAAAGCTCCTACGAGCAGTACTTC | TRBJ2-7 | TRBV19 | 16 | . | .
CASRRDSPGHEYF | TGTGCCAGCAGAAGAGACTCACCGGGACACGAGTACTTC | TRBJ2-7 | TRBV6-5 | 13 | . | .
CASSPQAGRREQFF | TGTGCCAGCAGCCCTCAAGCGGGACGACGGGAGCAGTTCTTC | TRBJ2-1 | TRBV7-2 | 14 | . | TRBD2
CASRRDASSYEQYF | TGTGCCAGCAGGAGGGACGCGAGCTCCTACGAGCAGTACTTC | TRBJ2-7 | TRBV6-5 | 14 | . | .
CASSYSGQGYGYTF | TGTGCCAGCAGTTACTCCGGACAGGGCTATGGCTACACCTTC | TRBJ1-2 | TRBV6-5 | 14 | . | TRBD1
CASSLSGGLSYQPQHF | TGTGCCAGCAGTTTATCTGGGGGCCTGAGTTATCAGCCCCAGCATTTT | TRBJ1-5 | TRBV27 | 16 | . | .
CASSLEVQGETEAFF | TGTGCCAGCAGCTTAGAGGTCCAGGGTGAGACTGAAGCTTTCTTT | TRBJ1-1 | TRBV11-2 | 15 | . | .
CASSYGLAGLDTQYF | TGTGCCAGCAGTTATGGACTAGCGGGGCTCGATACGCAGTATTTT | TRBJ2-3 | TRBV6-5 | 15 | once | TRBD2
CASSIGYPGSAGELFF | TGTGCCAGTAGTATAGGATACCCGGGATCGGCCGGGGAGCTGTTTTTT | TRBJ2-2 | TRBV19 | 16 | . | .
CASSQIGGLPYEQYF | TGTGCCAGCAGCCAAATCGGGGGGCTTCCCTACGAGCAGTACTTC | TRBJ2-7 | TRBV25-1 | 15 | . | .
CASSRGDRANTEAFF | TGTGCCAGTAGTAGGGGGGACAGGGCGAACACTGAAGCTTTCTTT | TRBJ1-1 | TRBV19 | 15 | . | TRBD1
CASSWGQVEPYEQYF | TGTGCCAGCAGCTGGGGACAGGTCGAACCCTACGAGCAGTACTTC | TRBJ2-7 | TRBV11-3 | 15 | . | TRBD1
CASSIDGPGTDNNYGYTF | TGTGCCAGTAGTATAGATGGGCCCGGGACAGACAATAACTATGGCTACACCTTC | TRBJ1-2 | TRBV19 | 18 | . | TRBD1
CASSRTWGDQPQHF | TGCGCCAGCAGCAGGACATGGGGGGATCAGCCCCAGCATTTT | TRBJ1-5 | TRBV5-1 | 14 | . | .
CASSYGAIDYTDTQYF | TGTGCCAGCAGTTACGGAGCGATAGATTACACAGATACGCAGTATTTT | TRBJ2-3 | TRBV6-5 | 16 | once | .
CASGTHYNEQFF | TGTGCCAGCGGGACACACTACAATGAGCAGTTCTTC | TRBJ2-1 | TRBV2 | 12 | . | .
CAWSPTVYEQYF | TGTGCCTGGAGTCCGACAGTGTACGAGCAGTACTTC | TRBJ2-7 | TRBV30 | 12 | . | .
CASSGTSGGANEQFF | TGTGCCAGCAGTGGGACTAGCGGGGGGGCCAATGAGCAGTTCTTC | TRBJ2-1 | TRBV6-4 | 15 | once | TRBD2
CASSLGRPTNEKLFF | TGCGCCAGCAGCTTGGGACGGCCAACTAATGAAAAACTGTTTTTT | TRBJ1-4 | TRBV5-1 | 15 | . | .
CASSRSRRGGSETQYF | TGTGCCAGCAGCCGAAGTCGTCGCGGGGGCTCAGAGACCCAGTACTTC | TRBJ2-5 | TRBV12-1 | 16 | . | .
CASSLSLYRETEAFF | TGCGCCAGCAGCTTGTCCCTGTACAGGGAAACTGAAGCTTTCTTT | TRBJ1-1 | TRBV5-1 | 15 | once | .
CASSFSPRELAKNIQYF | TGTGCCAGTAGTTTCAGCCCCAGGGAGCTAGCCAAAAACATTCAGTACTTC | TRBJ2-4 | TRBV19 | 17 | . | .
CASSPGTRIEAFF | TGTGCCAGCAGCCCAGGGACAAGAATTGAAGCTTTCTTT | TRBJ1-1 | TRBV11-1 | 13 | . | .
CASRDLGNTEAFF | TGCGCCAGCAGGGATTTGGGGAACACTGAAGCTTTCTTT | TRBJ1-1 | TRBV5-1 | 13 | . | .